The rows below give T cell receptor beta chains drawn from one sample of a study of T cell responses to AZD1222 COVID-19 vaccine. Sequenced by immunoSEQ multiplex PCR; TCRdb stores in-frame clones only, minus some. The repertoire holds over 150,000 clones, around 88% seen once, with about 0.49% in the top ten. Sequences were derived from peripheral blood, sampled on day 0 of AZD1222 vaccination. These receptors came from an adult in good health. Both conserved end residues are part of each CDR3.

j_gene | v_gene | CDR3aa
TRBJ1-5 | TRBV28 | CAIRITGGTGGNQPQHF
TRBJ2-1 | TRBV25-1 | CASRDSLIYNEQFF
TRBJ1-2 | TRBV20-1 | CSVQDYGYTF
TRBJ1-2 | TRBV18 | CASSPSVGYTF
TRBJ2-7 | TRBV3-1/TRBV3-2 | CASSSSGSEQYF
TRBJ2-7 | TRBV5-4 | CASSLKGVLAGGPHEQYF
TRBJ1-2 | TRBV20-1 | CSASREGNYGYTF
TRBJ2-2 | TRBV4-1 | CASSQGVGLAGGHGELFF
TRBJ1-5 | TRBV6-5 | CASYNPGGSNQPQHF
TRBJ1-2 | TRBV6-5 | CASLQRSGNYGYTF
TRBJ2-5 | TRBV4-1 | CASSFGLAGGGGRGGQYF
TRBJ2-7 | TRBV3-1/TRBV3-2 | CASSPSRGVDEQYF
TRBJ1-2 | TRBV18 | CASSPLGGDGYTF
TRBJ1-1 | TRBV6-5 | CASSSHREGNTEAFF
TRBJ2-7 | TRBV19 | CASSELAGGGRYEQYF
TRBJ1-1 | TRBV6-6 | CASRGGSTEAFF
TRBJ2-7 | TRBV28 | CASSSVSSYEQYF
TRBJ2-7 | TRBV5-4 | CASSRQFSYEQYF
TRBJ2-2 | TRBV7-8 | CASSLPSGRGAGELFF
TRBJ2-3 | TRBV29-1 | CSGDSGRSTDTQYF
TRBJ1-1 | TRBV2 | CASATVEAFF
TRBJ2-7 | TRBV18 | CASSPRAGYEQYF
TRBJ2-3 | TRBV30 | CAWSGRVGTDTQYF
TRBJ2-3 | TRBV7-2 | CASSFVGTSGKAQYF
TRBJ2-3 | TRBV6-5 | CASRTSDTQYF
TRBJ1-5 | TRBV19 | CASTGTGASNQPQHF
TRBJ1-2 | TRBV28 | CASSSGQIYGYTF
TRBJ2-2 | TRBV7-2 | CASSPGALGELFF
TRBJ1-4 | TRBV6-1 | CASSETRGLGEKLFF
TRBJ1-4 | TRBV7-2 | CASTYGTTNEKLFF
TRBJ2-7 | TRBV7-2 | CASSTSGDHYEQYF
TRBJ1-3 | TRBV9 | CASSAGTGSGNTIYF
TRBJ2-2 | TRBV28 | CASSFTGNTGELFF
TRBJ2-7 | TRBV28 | CASSPPGTRSYEQYF
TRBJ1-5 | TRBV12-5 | CASGPQGVNQPQHF
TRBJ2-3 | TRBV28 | CASSLGGSTDTQYF
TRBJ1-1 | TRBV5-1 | CASSLAGFEAFF
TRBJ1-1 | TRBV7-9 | CASSLQGDVEAFF